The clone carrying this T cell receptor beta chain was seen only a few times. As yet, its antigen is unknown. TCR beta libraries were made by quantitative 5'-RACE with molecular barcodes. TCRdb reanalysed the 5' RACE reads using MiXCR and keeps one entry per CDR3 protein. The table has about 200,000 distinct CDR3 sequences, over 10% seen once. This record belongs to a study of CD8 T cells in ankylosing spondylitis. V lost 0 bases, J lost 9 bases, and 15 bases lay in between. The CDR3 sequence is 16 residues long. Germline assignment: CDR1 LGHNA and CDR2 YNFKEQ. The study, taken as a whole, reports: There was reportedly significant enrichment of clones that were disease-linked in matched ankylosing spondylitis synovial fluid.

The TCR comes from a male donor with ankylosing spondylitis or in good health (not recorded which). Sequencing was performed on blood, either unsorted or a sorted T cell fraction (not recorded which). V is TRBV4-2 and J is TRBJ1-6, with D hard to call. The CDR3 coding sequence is TGTGCCAGCAGCCAAGATGTGTACCCTGAGAGTTCACCCCTCCACTTT. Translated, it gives CASSQDVYPESSPLHF.